The rows below give T cell receptor beta chains drawn from one sample of a study of blood T cells in healthy people across ages. TCRdb recomputed calls from the 5' RACE reads with MiXCR, one row per CDR3 protein. The profile shows more than 550,000 distinct CDR3 sequences, approximately 22% of them singletons. The sample taken for sequencing was blood. The receptor set was obtained from an older man in good health. The CDR3 runs from the conserved cysteine through the conserved F or W. The order of the fields is clone size, V gene, J gene, D gene, CDR3 protein, CDR3 DNA. A D gene is named only where the DNA matches it firmly. Only some rows state a clone size, as once, few, many or a class for expanded clones.

abundance: -
v_gene: TRBV20-1
j_gene: TRBJ1-2
d_gene: -
CDR3aa: CSARDGGNYGYTF
CDR3nt: TGCAGTGCTAGAGACGGGGGAAACTATGGCTACACCTTC

abundance: few
v_gene: TRBV5-1
j_gene: TRBJ1-3
d_gene: -
CDR3aa: CASSAGQPSSGNTIYF
CDR3nt: TGCGCCAGCAGCGCCGGACAACCGAGCTCTGGAAACACCATATATTTT

abundance: few
v_gene: TRBV28
j_gene: TRBJ2-7
d_gene: -
CDR3aa: CASNSQITYEQYF
CDR3nt: TGTGCCAGCAACTCACAAATAACCTACGAGCAGTACTTC

abundance: -
v_gene: TRBV20-1
j_gene: TRBJ2-3
d_gene: TRBD2
CDR3aa: CSAGGLAGANTDTQYF
CDR3nt: TGCAGTGCAGGGGGACTAGCGGGGGCCAACACAGATACGCAGTATTTT

abundance: -
v_gene: TRBV20-1
j_gene: TRBJ2-1
d_gene: -
CDR3aa: CSGTCGKSEQFF
CDR3nt: TGCAGTGGGACTTGCGGGAAATCTGAGCAGTTCTTC

abundance: -
v_gene: TRBV12-3/TRBV12-4
j_gene: TRBJ2-2
d_gene: TRBD2
CDR3aa: CASSSSGRANTGELFF
CDR3nt: TGTGCCAGCAGTTCCAGCGGGAGGGCCAACACCGGGGAGCTGTTTTTT

abundance: many
v_gene: TRBV20-1
j_gene: TRBJ1-5
d_gene: TRBD1
CDR3aa: CSAQDRVDQPQHF
CDR3nt: TGCAGTGCCCAAGACAGGGTGGATCAGCCCCAGCATTTT

abundance: -
v_gene: TRBV6-2/TRBV6-3
j_gene: TRBJ1-5
d_gene: -
CDR3aa: CASSYSLGDQPQHF
CDR3nt: TGTGCCAGCAGTTACTCCCTCGGAGATCAGCCCCAGCATTTT

abundance: few
v_gene: TRBV29-1
j_gene: TRBJ2-1
d_gene: TRBD1
CDR3aa: CNAVDRASNEQFF
CDR3nt: TGCAACGCAGTCGACAGGGCATCAAATGAGCAGTTCTTC

abundance: -
v_gene: TRBV12-3/TRBV12-4
j_gene: TRBJ2-5
d_gene: -
CDR3aa: CAISLKTGNQETQYF
CDR3nt: TGTGCCATTTCACTCAAAACCGGGAACCAAGAGACCCAGTACTTC

abundance: few
v_gene: TRBV28
j_gene: TRBJ1-5
d_gene: -
CDR3aa: CASSPSGGVGSNQPQHF
CDR3nt: TGTGCCAGCAGCCCCTCTGGGGGGGTGGGTAGCAATCAGCCCCAGCATTTT

abundance: few
v_gene: TRBV29-1
j_gene: TRBJ2-7
d_gene: -
CDR3aa: CSVQGQSYEQYF
CDR3nt: TGCAGCGTTCAAGGACAGTCATACGAGCAGTACTTC

abundance: few
v_gene: TRBV6-1
j_gene: TRBJ1-4
d_gene: -
CDR3aa: CASSGTANEKLLF
CDR3nt: TGTGCCAGCTCCGGGACCGCTAATGAAAAACTGTTATTT

abundance: -
v_gene: TRBV5-1
j_gene: TRBJ1-6
d_gene: -
CDR3aa: CASSLEGRMDSPLHF
CDR3nt: TGCGCCAGCAGCTTGGAGGGCCGTATGGATTCACCCCTCCACTTT

abundance: -
v_gene: TRBV12-3/TRBV12-4
j_gene: TRBJ1-1
d_gene: TRBD1
CDR3aa: CASSPGQGLHTEAFF
CDR3nt: TGTGCCAGCAGCCCGGGACAGGGGTTGCACACTGAAGCTTTCTTT

abundance: few
v_gene: TRBV6-2/TRBV6-3
j_gene: TRBJ2-7
d_gene: -
CDR3aa: CASSSLDRYEQYF
CDR3nt: TGTGCCAGCAGTTCACTAGATCGTTACGAGCAGTACTTC

abundance: once
v_gene: TRBV20-1
j_gene: TRBJ1-2
d_gene: -
CDR3aa: CSARQGPTNYGYTF
CDR3nt: TGCAGTGCTAGACAAGGTCCCACTAACTATGGCTACACCTTC

abundance: few
v_gene: TRBV10-3
j_gene: TRBJ1-4
d_gene: TRBD1
CDR3aa: CATGTGLNEKLFF
CDR3nt: TGTGCCACCGGGACAGGTCTTAATGAAAAACTGTTTTTT

abundance: few
v_gene: TRBV19
j_gene: TRBJ2-1
d_gene: TRBD2
CDR3aa: CASRLKGTSGLGYNEQFF
CDR3nt: TGTGCCAGTAGGCTAAAGGGCACTAGCGGGTTGGGATACAATGAGCAGTTCTTC

abundance: -
v_gene: TRBV20-1
j_gene: TRBJ1-5
d_gene: -
CDR3aa: CSASSLGSQPQHF
CDR3nt: TGCAGTGCTAGCTCCCTGGGCAGTCAGCCCCAGCATTTT

abundance: -
v_gene: TRBV27
j_gene: TRBJ1-5
d_gene: TRBD1
CDR3aa: CASRTGTGTTQPQHF
CDR3nt: TGTGCCAGCAGGACCGGGACAGGGACCACTCAGCCCCAGCATTTT

abundance: few
v_gene: TRBV29-1
j_gene: TRBJ1-1
d_gene: -
CDR3aa: CSVRRRGSGTEAFF
CDR3nt: TGCAGCGTTAGGCGACGGGGGTCGGGTACTGAAGCTTTCTTT

abundance: -
v_gene: TRBV19
j_gene: TRBJ1-1
d_gene: -
CDR3aa: CATKGVEAEKNTEAFF
CDR3nt: TGTGCCACCAAGGGTGTTGAAGCAGAGAAGAACACTGAAGCTTTCTTT

abundance: few
v_gene: TRBV24-1
j_gene: TRBJ2-1
d_gene: TRBD2
CDR3aa: CATSASGRLDEQFF
CDR3nt: TGTGCCACCAGCGCTAGCGGGAGGTTGGATGAGCAGTTCTTC

abundance: once
v_gene: TRBV10-2
j_gene: TRBJ2-5
d_gene: TRBD1
CDR3aa: CASRGTGGGETQYF
CDR3nt: TGCGCCAGCAGGGGGACAGGGGGCGGGGAGACCCAGTACTTC

abundance: few
v_gene: TRBV5-1
j_gene: TRBJ1-1
d_gene: -
CDR3aa: CASSRDNSVEAFF
CDR3nt: TGCGCCAGCAGCCGGGACAATTCCGTCGAAGCTTTCTTT

abundance: once
v_gene: TRBV5-1
j_gene: TRBJ2-4
d_gene: TRBD2
CDR3aa: CASSLTSGGYIQYF
CDR3nt: TGCGCCAGCAGCTTGACTAGCGGGGGTTACATTCAGTACTTC

abundance: -
v_gene: TRBV7-9
j_gene: TRBJ1-2
d_gene: TRBD1
CDR3aa: CASSPGQGLTNYGYTF
CDR3nt: TGTGCCAGCAGCCCCGGACAGGGCCTCACTAACTATGGCTACACCTTC

abundance: -
v_gene: TRBV28
j_gene: TRBJ2-3
d_gene: -
CDR3aa: CASSSTGPDTQYF
CDR3nt: TGTGCCAGCAGTAGTACAGGGCCAGATACGCAGTATTTT

abundance: -
v_gene: TRBV6-1
j_gene: TRBJ2-5
d_gene: -
CDR3aa: CASSEEATIPYQETQYF
CDR3nt: TGTGCCAGCAGTGAAGAGGCCACTATTCCGTACCAAGAGACCCAGTACTTC

abundance: few
v_gene: TRBV14
j_gene: TRBJ2-3
d_gene: -
CDR3aa: CASSRDGNTDTQYF
CDR3nt: TGTGCCAGCAGCCGGGACGGAAACACAGATACGCAGTATTTT

abundance: few
v_gene: TRBV14
j_gene: TRBJ1-2
d_gene: -
CDR3aa: CASRAPGHPKDYGYTF
CDR3nt: TGTGCCAGCCGTGCCCCGGGACACCCAAAGGACTATGGCTACACCTTC

abundance: -
v_gene: TRBV7-2
j_gene: TRBJ1-5
d_gene: TRBD1
CDR3aa: CASSLQTGAGNQPQHF
CDR3nt: TGTGCCAGCAGCTTACAGACAGGGGCGGGCAATCAGCCCCAGCATTTT

abundance: few
v_gene: TRBV24-1
j_gene: TRBJ1-2
d_gene: -
CDR3aa: CATRPNYGNYGYTF
CDR3nt: TGTGCCACCCGACCAAACTACGGTAACTATGGCTACACCTTC

abundance: -
v_gene: TRBV7-2
j_gene: TRBJ2-5
d_gene: TRBD2
CDR3aa: CASSLVAGEEETQYF
CDR3nt: TGTGCCAGCAGCTTAGTAGCGGGAGAGGAGGAGACCCAGTACTTC

abundance: -
v_gene: TRBV7-2
j_gene: TRBJ2-5
d_gene: TRBD2
CDR3aa: CASSNRLAGNLGQETQYF
CDR3nt: TGTGCCAGCAGCAACAGACTAGCGGGAAACCTGGGGCAAGAGACCCAGTACTTC

abundance: -
v_gene: TRBV18
j_gene: TRBJ1-5
d_gene: TRBD1
CDR3aa: CASSPRQGTVEPQHF
CDR3nt: TGTGCCAGCTCACCGCGACAGGGGACGGTGGAGCCCCAGCATTTT

abundance: many
v_gene: TRBV2
j_gene: TRBJ2-3
d_gene: -
CDR3aa: CASSRDRPTDTQYF
CDR3nt: TGTGCCAGCAGTCGCGACAGGCCCACGGATACGCAGTATTTT

abundance: -
v_gene: TRBV2
j_gene: TRBJ1-2
d_gene: -
CDR3aa: CASSATGYTF
CDR3nt: TGTGCCAGCAGCGCAACTGGCTACACCTTC

abundance: -
v_gene: TRBV7-9
j_gene: TRBJ2-7
d_gene: -
CDR3aa: CASSPDKYEQYF
CDR3nt: TGTGCCAGCAGCCCTGACAAGTACGAGCAGTACTTC

abundance: few
v_gene: TRBV14
j_gene: TRBJ2-5
d_gene: -
CDR3aa: CASSQDQLAQETQYF
CDR3nt: TGTGCCAGCAGCCAAGATCAATTAGCCCAAGAGACCCAGTACTTC

abundance: -
v_gene: TRBV25-1
j_gene: TRBJ1-6
d_gene: TRBD1
CDR3aa: CASSRGGIPSSYNSPLHF
CDR3nt: TGTGCCAGCAGCCGAGGGGGCATCCCGAGCTCCTATAATTCACCCCTCCACTTT

abundance: once
v_gene: TRBV18
j_gene: TRBJ1-1
d_gene: -
CDR3aa: CVSSPGTEAFF
CDR3nt: TGTGTCAGCTCACCGGGGACTGAAGCTTTCTTT

abundance: many
v_gene: TRBV3-1
j_gene: TRBJ2-3
d_gene: -
CDR3aa: CASSQFGLARTIDTQYF
CDR3nt: TGTGCCAGCAGCCAATTTGGGCTAGCAAGGACCATCGATACGCAGTATTTT

abundance: -
v_gene: TRBV5-1
j_gene: TRBJ1-4
d_gene: TRBD1
CDR3aa: CASSSPAGQGAGKLFF
CDR3nt: TGCGCCAGCAGCTCCCCCGCGGGACAGGGGGCGGGAAAACTGTTTTTT

abundance: once
v_gene: TRBV5-1
j_gene: TRBJ1-3
d_gene: -
CDR3aa: CASSLGQPSGNTIYF
CDR3nt: TGCGCCAGCAGCTTGGGACAACCCTCTGGAAACACCATATATTTT

abundance: -
v_gene: TRBV12-3/TRBV12-4
j_gene: TRBJ2-7
d_gene: TRBD1
CDR3aa: CASSPGTGGFYEQYF
CDR3nt: TGTGCCAGCAGCCCAGGGACAGGGGGCTTCTACGAGCAGTACTTC

abundance: -
v_gene: TRBV13
j_gene: TRBJ2-1
d_gene: TRBD1
CDR3aa: CASSFSGTGRDEQFF
CDR3nt: TGTGCCAGCAGCTTTTCCGGGACAGGGAGGGATGAGCAGTTCTTC

abundance: -
v_gene: TRBV7-7
j_gene: TRBJ1-4
d_gene: -
CDR3aa: CASSMGVGEKLFF
CDR3nt: TGTGCCAGCAGCATGGGGGTGGGGGAAAAACTGTTTTTT